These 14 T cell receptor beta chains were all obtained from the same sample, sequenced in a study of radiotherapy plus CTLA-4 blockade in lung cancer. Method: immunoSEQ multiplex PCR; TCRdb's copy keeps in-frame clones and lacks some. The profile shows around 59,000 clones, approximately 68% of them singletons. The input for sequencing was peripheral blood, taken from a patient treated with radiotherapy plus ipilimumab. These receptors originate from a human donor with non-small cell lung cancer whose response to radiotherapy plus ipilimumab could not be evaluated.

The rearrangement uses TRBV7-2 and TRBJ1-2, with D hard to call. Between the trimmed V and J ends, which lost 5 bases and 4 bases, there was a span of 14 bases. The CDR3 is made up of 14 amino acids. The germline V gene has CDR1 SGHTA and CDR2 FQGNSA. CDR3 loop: CASSPDVRFYGYTF. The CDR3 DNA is TGTGCCAGCAGCCCAGATGTCAGGTTCTATGGCTACACCTTC.

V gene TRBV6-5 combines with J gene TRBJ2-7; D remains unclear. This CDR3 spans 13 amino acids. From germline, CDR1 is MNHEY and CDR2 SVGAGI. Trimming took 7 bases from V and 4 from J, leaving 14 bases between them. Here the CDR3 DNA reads TGTGCCAGCACCCCAACGGGTGGTTACGAGCAGTACTTC. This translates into CASTPTGGYEQYF.

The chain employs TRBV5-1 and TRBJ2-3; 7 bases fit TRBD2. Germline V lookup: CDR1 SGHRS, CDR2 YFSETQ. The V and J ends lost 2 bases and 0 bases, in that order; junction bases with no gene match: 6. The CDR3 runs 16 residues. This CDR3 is CASSFRLAASTDTQYF. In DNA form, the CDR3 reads TGCGCCAGCAGCTTTCGACTAGCTGCTAGCACAGATACGCAGTATTTT.

The CDR3 region is CASSRRTSGTGELFF. CDR3 coding DNA: TGTGCCAGCAGTCGTCGGACTAGCGGGACCGGGGAGCTGTTTTTT. The V and J genes are TRBV11-3 and TRBJ2-2; 11 bases map to TRBD2. Germline-derived CDR1 and CDR2 are SGHNT and YENEEA. The J segment lost 5 bases and the V segment lost 6 bases, leaving 5 bases of the junction unmatched. CDR3 length: 15 amino acids.

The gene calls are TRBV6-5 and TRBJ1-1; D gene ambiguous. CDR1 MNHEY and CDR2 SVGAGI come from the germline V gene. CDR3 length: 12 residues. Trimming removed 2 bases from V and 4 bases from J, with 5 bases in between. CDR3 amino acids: CASSYTGTEAFF. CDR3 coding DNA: TGTGCCAGCAGTTACACTGGCACTGAAGCTTTCTTT.

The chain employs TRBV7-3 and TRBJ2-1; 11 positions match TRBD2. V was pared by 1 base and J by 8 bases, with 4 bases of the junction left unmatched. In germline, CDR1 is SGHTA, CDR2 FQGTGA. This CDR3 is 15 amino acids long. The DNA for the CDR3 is TGTGCCAGCAGCTTAATAGCGGGGGGGAAAGATGAGCAGTTCTTC. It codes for CASSLIAGGKDEQFF.

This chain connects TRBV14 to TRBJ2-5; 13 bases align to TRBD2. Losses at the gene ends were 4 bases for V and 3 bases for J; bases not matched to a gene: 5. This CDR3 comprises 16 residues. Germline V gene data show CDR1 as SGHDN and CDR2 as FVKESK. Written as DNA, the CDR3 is TGTGCCAGCAGCCCGGGACTAGCGGGATGGGAAGAGACCCAGTACTTC. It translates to CASSPGLAGWEETQYF.

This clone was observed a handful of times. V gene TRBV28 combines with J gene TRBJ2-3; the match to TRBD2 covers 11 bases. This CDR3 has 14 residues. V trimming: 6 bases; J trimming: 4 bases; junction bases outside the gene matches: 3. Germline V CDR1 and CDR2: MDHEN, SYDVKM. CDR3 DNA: TGTGCCAGCAGGAAACTAGCGGGAGCAGATACGCAGTATTTT. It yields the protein CASRKLAGADTQYF.

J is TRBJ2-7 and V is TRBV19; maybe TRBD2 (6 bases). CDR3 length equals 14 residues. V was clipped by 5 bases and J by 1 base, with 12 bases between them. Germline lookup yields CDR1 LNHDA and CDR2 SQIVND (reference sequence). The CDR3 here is CASSRGLLSYEQYF. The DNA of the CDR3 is TGTGCCAGTAGTCGTGGACTACTATCCTACGAGCAGTACTTC.

DNA for the CDR3: TGTGCCAGCAGTGAAGCGGGACAGGGTGTGTACACTGAAGCTTTCTTT. This sequence encodes CASSEAGQGVYTEAFF. The V gene is TRBV2, the J gene TRBJ1-1, with TRBD1 matching over 9 bases. Trimming cost V 0 bases and J 3 bases; bases outside gene matches: 5. This CDR3 has 16 amino acids. Germline loops: CDR1 SNHLY, CDR2 FYNNEI. Looking up the rest from reference TRBV2 and TRBJ1-1 gives the full variable domain: EPEVTQTPSHQVTQMGQEVILRCVPISNHLYFYWYRQILGQKVEFLVSFYNNEISEKSEIFDDQFSVERPDGSNFTLKIRSTKLEDSAMYFCASSEAGQGVYTEAFFGQGTRLTVV.

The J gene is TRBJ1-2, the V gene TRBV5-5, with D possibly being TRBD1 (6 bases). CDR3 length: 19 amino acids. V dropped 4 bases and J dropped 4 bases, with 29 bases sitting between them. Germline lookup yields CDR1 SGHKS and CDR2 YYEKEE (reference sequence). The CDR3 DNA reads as TGTGCCAGCAGCCCCGGGATGAAGCGGGACAAGGGACGCCTCTATGGCTACACCTTC. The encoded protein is CASSPGMKRDKGRLYGYTF.

CDR3 in DNA: TGCGCCAGCAGCCAAGAACAGGGAGATAACACTGAAGCTTTCTTT. This gives the protein CASSQEQGDNTEAFF. The chain combines TRBV4-1 with TRBJ1-1, with a possible D match to TRBD1 (6 bases). V lost 0 bases and J lost 2, with 10 bases in between. From germline, CDR1 is MGHRA and CDR2 YSYEKL. There are 15 residues in the CDR3.

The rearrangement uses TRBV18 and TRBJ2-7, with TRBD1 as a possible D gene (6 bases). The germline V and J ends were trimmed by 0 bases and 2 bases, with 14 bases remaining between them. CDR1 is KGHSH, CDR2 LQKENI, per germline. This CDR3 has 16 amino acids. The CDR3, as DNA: TGTGCCAGCTCACCACCGTCGCAGGGGTCCACCTACGAGCAGTACTTC. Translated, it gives CASSPPSQGSTYEQYF.

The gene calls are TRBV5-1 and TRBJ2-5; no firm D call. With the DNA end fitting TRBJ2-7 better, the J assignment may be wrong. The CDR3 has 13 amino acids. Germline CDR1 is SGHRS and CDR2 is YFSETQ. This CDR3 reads CASSLGQNYEQYF. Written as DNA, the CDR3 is TGCGCCAGCAGCTTGGGCCAAAACTACGAGCAGTACTTC.